This entry concerns a single T cell receptor (beta chain). Each TRB amplification used about 230-550 ng of genomic DNA from blood. This sample is part of a study of T and B cells in COVID-19 patients. TRB rearrangements were amplified by multiplex PCR with BIOMED2 TRB-A/B primers. TCRdb independently ran MiXCR on the multiplex PCR reads; one entry per CDR3 protein. The sample lists 20,000 to 25,000 distinct CDR3 sequences, approximately 29% occurring once. Sequencing was carried out using blood. This sequence originates from a human donor who had recovered from COVID-19.

As DNA, the CDR3 is TGTGCCTGGAGTGTACAGGCGGCTCGCTACACCTTC. This codes for CAWSVQAARYTF. The chain joins TRBV30 to TRBJ1-2, with D possibly being TRBD1 (5 bases). Germline V gene lookup returns CDR1 GTSNPN and CDR2 SVGIG (reference sequence). This CDR3 has 12 residues. Trimming removed 0 bases at V and 9 bases at J, with 11 bases between.